The source of this T cell receptor beta chain is a study of blood T cell repertoires in COVID-19. Profiled with immunoSEQ multiplex PCR; TCRdb holds only in-frame clones, not every one. The data show a few hundred thousand clones, about 89% seen once. This CDR3 has 15 amino acids. CDR1 is MNHEY and CDR2 is SVGAGI in the germline V gene. The germline V and J ends were trimmed by 6 bases and 1 base, with 14 bases remaining between them. The sequencing sample was made of PBMCs or T cells enriched from blood (not recorded which). The chain uses TRBV6-5 and TRBJ2-3; a weak D match, TRBD1 (5 bases). This clonotype was sampled from a human donor in a cohort exposed to, infected with or recovered from COVID-19 (not recorded which). The donor label of this sample is uncertain. Here the CDR3 reads CASSWTSTGTDTQYF. In DNA form, the CDR3 reads TGTGCCAGCAGCTGGACATCCACCGGCACAGATACGCAGTATTTT.